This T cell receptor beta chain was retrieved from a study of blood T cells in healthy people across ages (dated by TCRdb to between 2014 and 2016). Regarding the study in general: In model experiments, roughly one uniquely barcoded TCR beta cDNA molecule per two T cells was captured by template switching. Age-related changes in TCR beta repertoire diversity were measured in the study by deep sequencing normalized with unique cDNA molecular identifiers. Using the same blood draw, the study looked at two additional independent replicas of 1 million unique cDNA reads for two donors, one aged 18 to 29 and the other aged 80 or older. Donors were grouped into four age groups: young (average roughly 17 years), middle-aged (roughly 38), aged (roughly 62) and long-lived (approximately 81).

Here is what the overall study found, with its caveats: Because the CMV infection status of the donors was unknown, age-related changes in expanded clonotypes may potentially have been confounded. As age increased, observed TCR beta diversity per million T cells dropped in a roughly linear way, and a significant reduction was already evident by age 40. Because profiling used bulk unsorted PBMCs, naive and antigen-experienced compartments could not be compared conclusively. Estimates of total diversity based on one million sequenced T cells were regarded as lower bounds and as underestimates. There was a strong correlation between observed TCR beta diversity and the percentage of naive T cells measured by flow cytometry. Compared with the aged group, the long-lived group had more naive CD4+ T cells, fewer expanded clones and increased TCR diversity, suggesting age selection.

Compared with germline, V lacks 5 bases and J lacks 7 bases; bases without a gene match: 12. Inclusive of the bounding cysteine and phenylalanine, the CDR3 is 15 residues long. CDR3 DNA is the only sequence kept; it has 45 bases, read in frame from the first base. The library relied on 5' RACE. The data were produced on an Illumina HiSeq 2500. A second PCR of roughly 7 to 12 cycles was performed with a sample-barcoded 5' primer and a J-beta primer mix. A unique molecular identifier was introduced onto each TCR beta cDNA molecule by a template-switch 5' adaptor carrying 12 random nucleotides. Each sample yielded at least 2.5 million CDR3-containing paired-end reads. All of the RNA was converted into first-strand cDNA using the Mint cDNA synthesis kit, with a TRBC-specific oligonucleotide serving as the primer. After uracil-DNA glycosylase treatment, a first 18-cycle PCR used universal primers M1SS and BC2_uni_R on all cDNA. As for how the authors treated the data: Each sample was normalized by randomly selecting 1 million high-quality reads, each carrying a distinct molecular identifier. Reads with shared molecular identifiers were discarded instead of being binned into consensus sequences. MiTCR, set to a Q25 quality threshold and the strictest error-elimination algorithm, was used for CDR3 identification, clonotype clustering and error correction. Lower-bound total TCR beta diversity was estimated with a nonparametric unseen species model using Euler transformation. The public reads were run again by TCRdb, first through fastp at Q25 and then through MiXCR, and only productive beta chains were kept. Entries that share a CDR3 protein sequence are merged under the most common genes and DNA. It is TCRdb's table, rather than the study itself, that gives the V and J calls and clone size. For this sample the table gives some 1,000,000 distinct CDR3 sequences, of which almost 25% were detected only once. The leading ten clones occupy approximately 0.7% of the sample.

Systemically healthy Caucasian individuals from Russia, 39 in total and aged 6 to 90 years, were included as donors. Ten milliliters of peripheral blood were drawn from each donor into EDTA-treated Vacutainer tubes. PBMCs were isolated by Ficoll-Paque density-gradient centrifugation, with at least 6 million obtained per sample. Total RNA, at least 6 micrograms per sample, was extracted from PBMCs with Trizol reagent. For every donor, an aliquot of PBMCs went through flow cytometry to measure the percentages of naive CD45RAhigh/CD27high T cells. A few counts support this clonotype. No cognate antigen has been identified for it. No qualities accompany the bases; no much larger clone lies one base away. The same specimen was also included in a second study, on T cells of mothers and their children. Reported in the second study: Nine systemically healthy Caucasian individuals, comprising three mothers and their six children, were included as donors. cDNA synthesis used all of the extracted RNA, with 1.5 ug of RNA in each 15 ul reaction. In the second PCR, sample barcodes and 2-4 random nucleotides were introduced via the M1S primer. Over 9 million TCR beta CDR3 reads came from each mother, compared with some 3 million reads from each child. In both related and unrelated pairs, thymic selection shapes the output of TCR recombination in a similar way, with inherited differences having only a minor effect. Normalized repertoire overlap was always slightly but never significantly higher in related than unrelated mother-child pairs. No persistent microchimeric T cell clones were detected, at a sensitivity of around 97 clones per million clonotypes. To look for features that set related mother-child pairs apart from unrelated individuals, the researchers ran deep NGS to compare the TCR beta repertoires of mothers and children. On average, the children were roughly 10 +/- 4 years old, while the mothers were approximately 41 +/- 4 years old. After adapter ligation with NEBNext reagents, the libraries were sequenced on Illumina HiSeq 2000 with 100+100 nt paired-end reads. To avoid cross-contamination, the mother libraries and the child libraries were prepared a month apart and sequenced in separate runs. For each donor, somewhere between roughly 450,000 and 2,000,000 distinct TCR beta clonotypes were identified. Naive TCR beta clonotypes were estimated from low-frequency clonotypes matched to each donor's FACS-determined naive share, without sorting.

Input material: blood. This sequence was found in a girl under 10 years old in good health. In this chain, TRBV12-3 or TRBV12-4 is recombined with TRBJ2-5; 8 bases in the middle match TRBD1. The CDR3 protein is CASSPATGEYGTQYF. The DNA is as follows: TGTGCCAGCAGTCCCGCGACAGGGGAGTACGGGACCCAGTACTTC.